This T cell receptor beta chain was recovered during a study of blood T cell repertoires in COVID-19 (TCRdb year 2020). About the investigation overall: The collaborator samples originated in the United States, Italy and Spain and spanned the acute and convalescent phases of COVID-19. A freely available public database, intended as a resource for researchers studying the immune response to SARS-CoV-2, is where the repertoires were released. Where available, HLA class I and class II types were obtained from metadata supplied by the sample provider rather than from assay-based typing. The samples were drawn from the first 160 participants of the ongoing ImmuneRACE study and from 1,254 subjects provided by 6 global collaborators. The material from the prospective study consisted of cDNA or gDNA derived from T cells, B-cell-depleted T cells, or PBMCs. Nearly every sample came with metadata listing a de-identified subject ID, COVID-19 status, age in years and sex. Deeply sampled blood TCRbeta repertoires from subjects exposed to, actively infected with, or recovered from COVID-19 were included in the dataset. On the study overall, not on this receptor specifically: The quantity of clinical and demographic metadata differed by source and by participant and was supplied without curation.

In the case of this clone: The antigen it binds to is not known. No quality values exist for individual bases; no much larger clone is one base distant.

CDR1 is given as MGHRA and CDR2 as YSYEKL, both from the germline V gene. Including cysteine and phenylalanine, the CDR3 has 16 amino acids. Only the CDR3 DNA stays, 48 bases, in frame from base 1. Compared with germline, V lacks 2 bases and J lacks 3 bases; bases without a gene match: 8. The immunoSEQ Assay, a bias-controlled multiplex PCR, was used to amplify TCRbeta CDR3 regions from genomic DNA. For the original study's pipeline: The number of nucleated cells in each sample was estimated by amplification of reference gene primers within the assay. Sequence reads were collapsed and filtered to measure the absolute abundance of every unique TCRbeta CDR3 rearrangement. For each sample, productive Simpson clonality was calculated by taking the square root of Simpson's diversity index across productive rearrangements. TCRdb took this table from immuneACCESS and kept in-frame rearrangements with V and J called. Such tables lack part of the clones; where checked against another copy, unresolved V genes explain under half of the gap, and the rest is unexplained. The V and J calls and clone size were taken over from that table, and D and trimming were inferred from the DNA. The sample table contains fewer than 40,000 clones; only one count was recorded for 88% of them. The ten largest clonotypes hold about 35% of the sample.

Each collaborating institution followed its own protocols to collect whole blood in K2EDTA tubes. For TCRbeta analysis, collaborator samples were shipped as frozen whole blood, as isolated PBMCs, or as DNA extracted from either sample type. The chain was built from TRBV4-1 and TRBJ2-7; 9 bases in the middle match TRBD1. Sequenced sample: peripheral blood. This clonotype was sampled from a man aged 70 or older with active COVID-19. The sequenced DNA is TGCGCCAGCAGCCAAACCGTCTGGGACAGGGACTACGAGCAGTACTTC. This gives the protein CASSQTVWDRDYEQYF.